This record covers a single T cell receptor beta chain. No antigen is known for it. V gave up 2 bases and J gave up 2 bases, with 10 bases separating them. The germline gives CDR1 SGHAT, CDR2 FQNNGV. The CDR3 is 14 amino acids. The sample comes from a study of T cell responses to AZD1222 COVID-19 vaccine. Findings and caveats of the study: Regions left unmutated in variants are reportedly the target of nearly half of spike-specific TCRs.

Libraries were prepared by immunoSEQ multiplex PCR; TCRdb keeps only in-frame clonotypes and omits some of them. This table has roughly 58,000 clones, about 88% appearing once. This chain uses TRBV11-2 with TRBJ2-7; D gene ambiguous. This sample comprised peripheral blood, obtained 28 days after the second AZD1222 dose. The clonotype originates from an adult who received the AZD1222 COVID-19 vaccine. The chain's CDR3 is CASSLRARTYEQYF. CDR3 coding DNA: TGTGCCAGCAGCTTACGGGCGCGGACCTACGAGCAGTACTTC.